This TCR beta chain is drawn from a study of blood T cell repertoires in COVID-19. Study overall: Samples taken during acute and convalescent COVID-19 were collected in the United States, Italy and Spain.

Per the original data handling: Amplification with reference gene primers provided the estimates of nucleated cell counts. Clones were read by immunoSEQ multiplex PCR, and TCRdb kept only the in-frame ones, dropping some. Clone size and V and J calls were adopted from that table, with D and trimming inferred from the DNA. Of under 100,000 clones listed, around 90% are singletons. The length of the CDR3 is 18 residues. V was clipped by 1 base and J by 0 bases, with 16 bases between them. Germline V lookup: CDR1 LGHDT, CDR2 YNNKEL (reference sequence). Sequencing was carried out using peripheral blood. This TCR came from a man aged 60-69 years with COVID-19, enrolled during active disease. The chain links TRBV3-1 (or the pseudogene TRBV3-2) to TRBJ2-4; TRBD2 is a possible D gene (5 bases). The CDR3 loop reads CASSQAGRRASAKNIQYF. DNA for the CDR3: TGTGCCAGCAGCCAAGCGGGTCGGCGGGCGTCAGCCAAAAACATTCAGTACTTC.